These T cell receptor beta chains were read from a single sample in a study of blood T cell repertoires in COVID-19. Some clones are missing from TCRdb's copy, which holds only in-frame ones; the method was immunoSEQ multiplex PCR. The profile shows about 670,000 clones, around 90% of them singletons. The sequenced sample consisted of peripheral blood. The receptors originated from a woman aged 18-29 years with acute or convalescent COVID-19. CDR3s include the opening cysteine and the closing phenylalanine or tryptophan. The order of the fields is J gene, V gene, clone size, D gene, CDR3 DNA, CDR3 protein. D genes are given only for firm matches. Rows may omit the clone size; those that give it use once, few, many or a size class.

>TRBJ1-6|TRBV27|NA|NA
TGTGCCAGCAGTTTGGCGGGGGGCGTCAATTCACCCCTCCACTTT
CASSLAGGVNSPLHF
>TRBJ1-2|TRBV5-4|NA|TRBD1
TGTGCCAGCACCGAGACAGGGATTCATGGCTACACCTTC
CASTETGIHGYTF
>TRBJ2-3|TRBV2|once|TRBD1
TGTGCCAGGGGACAGAAGAGCACAGATACGCAGTATTTT
CARGQKSTDTQYF
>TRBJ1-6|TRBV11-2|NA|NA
TGTGCCAGCACCCTAGACAGATCCTATTCACCCCTCCACTTT
CASTLDRSYSPLHF
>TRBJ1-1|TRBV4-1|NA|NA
TGCGCCAGCAGCCAAGATGGGCAGCCCGACAAAGAGAACACTGAAGCTTTCTTT
CASSQDGQPDKENTEAFF
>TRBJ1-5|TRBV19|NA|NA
TGTGCCAGTAGTATATGGCAGGGGAAGATTTCGGGTCATAGCAATCAGCCCCAGCATTTT
CASSIWQGKISGHSNQPQHF
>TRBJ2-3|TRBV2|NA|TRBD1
TGTGCGGACAAGGGGGACAGAAGCACAGATACGCAGTATTTT
CADKGDRSTDTQYF
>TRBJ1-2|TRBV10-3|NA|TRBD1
TGTGCCATCAGCGGACAGGTCCATGGCTACACCTTC
CAISGQVHGYTF
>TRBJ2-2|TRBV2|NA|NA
TGTGCCAGCACAGGGTTCAACCGGGAGCTGTTTTTT
CASTGFNRELFF
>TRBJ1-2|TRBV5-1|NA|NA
TGCGCCAGCAGCTCGCTTTTGGAGGGCTACACCTTC
CASSSLLEGYTF
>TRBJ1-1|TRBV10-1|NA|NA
TGCGCCAGCAGCTACAGGGTTCGTGGACGAACTGAAGCTTTCTTT
CASSYRVRGRTEAFF
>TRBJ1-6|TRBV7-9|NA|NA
TGTGCCAGCAGCCTAGAGGGGCATGGCAGCTCCTATAATTCACCCCTCCACTTT
CASSLEGHGSSYNSPLHF
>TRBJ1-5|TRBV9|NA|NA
TGTGCCAGCAGCGTAGGGCCCAATCAGCCCCAGCATTTT
CASSVGPNQPQHF
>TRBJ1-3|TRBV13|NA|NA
TGTGCCAGCAGCTCCTCCCGAAACACCATATATTTT
CASSSSRNTIYF
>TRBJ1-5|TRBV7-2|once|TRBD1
TGTGCCAGCAGCGTAAAGACAGGGGGTGGAAGCAATCAGCCCCAGCATTTT
CASSVKTGGGSNQPQHF
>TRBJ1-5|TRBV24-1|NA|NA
TGTGCCACCAGTGTGTCAGGGAATTTCGACAATCAGCCCCAGCATTTT
CATSVSGNFDNQPQHF
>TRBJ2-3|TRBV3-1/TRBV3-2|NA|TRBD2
TGTGCCAGCAGCCAAGCAGGACTAGTGAGCACAGATACGCAGTATTTT
CASSQAGLVSTDTQYF
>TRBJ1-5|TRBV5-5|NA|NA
TGTGCCAGCAGCGAGGGGAGGTACGACAGCAATCAGCCCCAGCATTTT
CASSEGRYDSNQPQHF
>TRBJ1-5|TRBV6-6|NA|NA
TGTGCCAGCAGTTACCCTGACGACAGGACCAATCAGCCCCAGCATTTT
CASSYPDDRTNQPQHF
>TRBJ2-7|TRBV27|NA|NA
TGTGCCAGCAGTTTAGTACAGGGTTTCATGAACGAGCAGTACTTC
CASSLVQGFMNEQYF
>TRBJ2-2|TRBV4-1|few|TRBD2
TGCGCCAGCAGCCAAGAGTGGGGGGGCACCGGGGAGCTGTTTTTT
CASSQEWGGTGELFF
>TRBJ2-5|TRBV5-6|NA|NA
TGTGCCAGCAGCCCAGGCTTTTCAGAGACCCAGTACTTC
CASSPGFSETQYF
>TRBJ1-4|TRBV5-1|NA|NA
TGCGCCAGCAGCTTGGGAGGTAATGAAAAACTGTTTTTT
CASSLGGNEKLFF
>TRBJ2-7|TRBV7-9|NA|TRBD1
TGTGCCAGCAGCCTGGGGTCTAAACAGGGGTACTACGAGCAGTACTTC
CASSLGSKQGYYEQYF
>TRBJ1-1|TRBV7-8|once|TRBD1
TGTGCCAGCAGCATACCGGGACAGGGAGGTTACACTGAAGCTTTCTTT
CASSIPGQGGYTEAFF
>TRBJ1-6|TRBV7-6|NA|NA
TGTGCCAGCAGCCCGGGGAGGGAGTTAGGATCACCCCTCCACTTT
CASSPGRELGSPLHF
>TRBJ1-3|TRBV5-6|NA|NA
TGTGCCAGCAGCTTACCGAGGGCTGGAAACACCATATATTTT
CASSLPRAGNTIYF
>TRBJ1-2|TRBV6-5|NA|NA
TGTGCCAGCGTTTCGGGGGGGCTTAACTATGGCTACACCTTC
CASVSGGLNYGYTF
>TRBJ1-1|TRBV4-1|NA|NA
TGCGCCAGCAGCCAGCTCTTCGTCGCGGACACTGAAGCTTTCTTT
CASSQLFVADTEAFF
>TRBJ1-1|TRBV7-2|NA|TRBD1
TGTGCCAGCAGCTTAGGAGGGACAGGGAACACTGAAGCTTTCTTT
CASSLGGTGNTEAFF
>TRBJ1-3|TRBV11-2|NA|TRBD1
TGTGCCAGCAGCTTGGGACAGGATGGAAACACCATATATTTT
CASSLGQDGNTIYF
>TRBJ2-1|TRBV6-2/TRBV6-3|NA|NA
TGTGCCAGCAGTTCGGTAGGGGGATACAATGAGCAGTTCTTC
CASSSVGGYNEQFF